This T cell receptor beta chain appears in the sequencing data of a study of beta chain features in type 1 diabetes. General study results and limits: The question of HLA type influencing TCRB rearrangement was one that remained unresolved here.

Expressed TCRB transcripts were sequenced because the isolated RNA had all been reverse transcribed beforehand. Profiled with immunoSEQ multiplex PCR; TCRdb holds only in-frame clones, not every one. The repertoire holds around 400,000 clones, with around 12% as singletons. Looked up from germline, CDR1 is LGHNT and CDR2 is FRNRAP. This CDR3 spans 14 amino acids. V dropped 9 bases and J dropped 4 bases, with 17 bases sitting between them. This clone was found a few times. The antigen is undetermined. Central memory, naive, regulatory and stem cell-like memory CD4+ cells were sorted by CD45RO/CCR7/CD25/CD127/CD95/CD27.

This sequence joins TRBV12-5 and TRBJ2-3, with D maybe TRBD2 (5 bases). The material sequenced was naive CD4+ T cells from blood. This TCR was recovered from a man aged 18 to 29 in good health. The CDR3 DNA reads as TGTGCTAGCCTGACGGACTGGCCCCCAGATACGCAGTATTTT. Translation gives CASLTDWPPDTQYF.